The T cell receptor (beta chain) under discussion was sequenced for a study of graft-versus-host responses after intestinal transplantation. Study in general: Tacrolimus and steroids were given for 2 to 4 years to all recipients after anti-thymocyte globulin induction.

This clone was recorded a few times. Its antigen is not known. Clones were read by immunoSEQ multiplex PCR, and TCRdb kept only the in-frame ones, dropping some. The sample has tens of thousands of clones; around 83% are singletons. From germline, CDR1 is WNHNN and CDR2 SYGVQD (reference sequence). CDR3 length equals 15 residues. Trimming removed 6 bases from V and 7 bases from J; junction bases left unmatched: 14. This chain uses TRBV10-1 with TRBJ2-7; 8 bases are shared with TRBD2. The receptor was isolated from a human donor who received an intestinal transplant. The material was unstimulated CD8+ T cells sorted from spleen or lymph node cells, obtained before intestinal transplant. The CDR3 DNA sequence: TGCGCCAGCAGCACCGGACTAGCTGGTGGGGGTGAGCAGTACTTC. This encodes CASSTGLAGGGEQYF.